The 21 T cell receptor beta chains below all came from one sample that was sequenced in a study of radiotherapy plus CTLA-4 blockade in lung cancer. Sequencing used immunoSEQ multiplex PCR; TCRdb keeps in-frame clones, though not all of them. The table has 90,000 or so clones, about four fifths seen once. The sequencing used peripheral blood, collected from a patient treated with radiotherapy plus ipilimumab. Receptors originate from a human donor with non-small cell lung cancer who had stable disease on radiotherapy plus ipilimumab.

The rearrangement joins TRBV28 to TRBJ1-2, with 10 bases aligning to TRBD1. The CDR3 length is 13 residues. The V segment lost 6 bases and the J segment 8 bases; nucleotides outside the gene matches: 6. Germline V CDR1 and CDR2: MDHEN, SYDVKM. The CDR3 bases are TGTGCCAGCAGCACAGGACAGGGGGGAGGCTACACCTTC. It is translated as CASSTGQGGGYTF.

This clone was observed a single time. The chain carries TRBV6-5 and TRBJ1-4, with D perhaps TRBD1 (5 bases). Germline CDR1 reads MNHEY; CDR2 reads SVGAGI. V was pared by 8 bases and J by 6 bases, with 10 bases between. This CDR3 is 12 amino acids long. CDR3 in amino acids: CASGEGYEKLFF. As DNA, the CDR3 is TGTGCCAGCGGGGAGGGGTATGAAAAACTGTTTTTT.

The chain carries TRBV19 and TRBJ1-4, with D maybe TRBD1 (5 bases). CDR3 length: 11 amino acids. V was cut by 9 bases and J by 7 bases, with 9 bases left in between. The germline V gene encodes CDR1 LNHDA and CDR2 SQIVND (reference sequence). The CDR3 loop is CASRGGEKLFF. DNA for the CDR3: TGTGCCAGCCGGGGGGGTGAAAAACTGTTTTTT.

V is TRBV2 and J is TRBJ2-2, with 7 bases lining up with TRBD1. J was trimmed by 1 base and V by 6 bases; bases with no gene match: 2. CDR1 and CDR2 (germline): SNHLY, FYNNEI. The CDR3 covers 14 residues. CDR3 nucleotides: TGTGCCAGCAGGACAGGGCTGAACACCGGGGAGCTGTTTTTT. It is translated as CASRTGLNTGELFF.

In nucleotides, the CDR3 is TGTGCCTGGAGCCAAGGCTCTTGGAACACCGGGGAGCTGTTTTTT. It yields the protein CAWSQGSWNTGELFF. This chain joins TRBV30 and TRBJ2-2; D ambiguous. V was pared by 3 bases and J by 1 base, with 12 bases between. CDR1 and CDR2 (germline): GTSNPN, SVGIG (reference sequence). The CDR3 has 15 residues.

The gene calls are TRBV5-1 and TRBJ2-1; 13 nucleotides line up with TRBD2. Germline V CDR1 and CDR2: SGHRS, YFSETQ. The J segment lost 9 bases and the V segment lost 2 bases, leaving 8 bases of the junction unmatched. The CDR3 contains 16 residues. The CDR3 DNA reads TGCGCCAGCAGCTTAGTTACCGGGACTAGCGGGACTGAGCAGTTCTTC. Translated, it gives CASSLVTGTSGTEQFF.

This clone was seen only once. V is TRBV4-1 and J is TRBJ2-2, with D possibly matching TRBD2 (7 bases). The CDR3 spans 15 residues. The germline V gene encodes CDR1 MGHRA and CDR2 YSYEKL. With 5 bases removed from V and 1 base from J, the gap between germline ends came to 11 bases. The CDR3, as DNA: TGCGCCAGCAGCACTAGGGGGGGGAACACCGGGGAGCTGTTTTTT. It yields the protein CASSTRGGNTGELFF.

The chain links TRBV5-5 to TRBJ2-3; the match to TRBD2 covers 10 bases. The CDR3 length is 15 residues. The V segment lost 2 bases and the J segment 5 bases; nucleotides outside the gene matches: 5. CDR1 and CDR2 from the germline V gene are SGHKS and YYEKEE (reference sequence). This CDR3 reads CASSFSSGRGDTQYF. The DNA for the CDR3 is TGTGCCAGCAGCTTCTCTAGCGGGAGAGGAGATACGCAGTATTTT.

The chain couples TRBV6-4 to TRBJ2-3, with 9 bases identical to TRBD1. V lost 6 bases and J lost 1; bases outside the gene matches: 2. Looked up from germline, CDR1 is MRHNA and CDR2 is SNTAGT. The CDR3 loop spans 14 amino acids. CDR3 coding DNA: TGTGCCAGCAGCAGGACAGGGGGCACAGATACGCAGTATTTT. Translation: CASSRTGGTDTQYF.

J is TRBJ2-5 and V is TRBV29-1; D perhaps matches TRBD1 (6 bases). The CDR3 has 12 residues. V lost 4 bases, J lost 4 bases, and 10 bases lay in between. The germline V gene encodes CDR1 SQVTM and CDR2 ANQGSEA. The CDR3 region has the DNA TGCAGCGTTGTCGGCAGGGGAGAGACCCAGTACTTC. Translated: CSVVGRGETQYF.

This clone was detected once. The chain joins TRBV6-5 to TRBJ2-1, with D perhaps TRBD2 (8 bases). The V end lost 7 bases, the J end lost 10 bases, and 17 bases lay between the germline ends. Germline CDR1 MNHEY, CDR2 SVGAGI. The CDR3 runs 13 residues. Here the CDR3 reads CASMTGTSYEQFF. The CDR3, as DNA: TGTGCCAGCATGACAGGGACTAGTTACGAGCAGTTCTTC.

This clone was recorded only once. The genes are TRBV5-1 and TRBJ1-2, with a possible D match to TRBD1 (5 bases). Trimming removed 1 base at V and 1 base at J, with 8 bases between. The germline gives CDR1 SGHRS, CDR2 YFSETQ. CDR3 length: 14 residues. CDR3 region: CASSLSQGNYGYTF. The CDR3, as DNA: TGCGCCAGCAGCTTGAGTCAGGGTAACTATGGCTACACCTTC.

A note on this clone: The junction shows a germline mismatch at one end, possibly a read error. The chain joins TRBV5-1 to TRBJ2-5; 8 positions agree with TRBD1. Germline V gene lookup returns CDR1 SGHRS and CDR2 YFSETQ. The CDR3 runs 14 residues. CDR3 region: CASSSGQGRETQHF. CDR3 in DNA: TGCGCCAGCAGCTCAGGACAGGGTAGGGAGACCCAGCACTTC.

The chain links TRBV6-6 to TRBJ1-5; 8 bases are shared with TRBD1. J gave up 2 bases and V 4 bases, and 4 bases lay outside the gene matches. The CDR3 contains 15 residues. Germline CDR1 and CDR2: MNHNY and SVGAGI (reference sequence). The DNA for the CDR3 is TGTGCCAGCAGTTCGACAGGGGAAGGCAATCAGCCCCAGCATTTT. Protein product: CASSSTGEGNQPQHF.

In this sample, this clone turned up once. As DNA, the CDR3 is TGTGCCAGCAGTTTATCGTCTGGACAACATCAGCCCCAGCATTTT. Amino acid sequence: CASSLSSGQHQPQHF. This chain joins TRBV27 and TRBJ1-5, with D tentatively TRBD1 (5 bases). Germline V gene sequence: CDR1 MNHEY, CDR2 SMNVEV (reference sequence). The CDR3 has 15 amino acids. V dropped 0 bases and J dropped 5 bases, with 11 bases sitting between them.

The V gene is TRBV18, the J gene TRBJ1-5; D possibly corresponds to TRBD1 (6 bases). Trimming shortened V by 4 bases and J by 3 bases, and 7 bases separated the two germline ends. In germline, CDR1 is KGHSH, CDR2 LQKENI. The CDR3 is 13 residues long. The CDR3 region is CASSRQDNQPQHF. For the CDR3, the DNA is TGTGCCAGCTCACGACAGGACAATCAGCCCCAGCATTTT.

This CDR3 is CATSRDRGGTDTQYF. For the CDR3, the DNA is TGTGCCACCAGCAGAGACAGGGGAGGAACAGATACGCAGTATTTT. J is TRBJ2-3 and V is TRBV15, with D perhaps matching TRBD1 or TRBD2 (6 bases each). Between the trimmed V and J ends, which lost 0 bases and 3 bases, there was a span of 10 bases. The CDR3 has 15 residues. The germline CDR1 and CDR2 sequences are LNHNV and YYDKDF (reference sequence).

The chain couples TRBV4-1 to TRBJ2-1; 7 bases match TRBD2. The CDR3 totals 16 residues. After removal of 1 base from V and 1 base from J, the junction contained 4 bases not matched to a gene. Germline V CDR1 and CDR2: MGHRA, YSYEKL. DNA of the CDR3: TGCGCCAGCAGCCAAGCCGTAGCGGGTTCCTACAATGAGCAGTTCTTC. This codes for CASSQAVAGSYNEQFF.

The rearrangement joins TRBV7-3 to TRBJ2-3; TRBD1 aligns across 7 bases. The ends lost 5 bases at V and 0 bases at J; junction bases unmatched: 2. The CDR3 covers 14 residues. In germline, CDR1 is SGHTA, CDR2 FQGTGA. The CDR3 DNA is TGTGCCAGCAGCCAGACAGGGAGCACAGATACGCAGTATTTT. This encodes CASSQTGSTDTQYF. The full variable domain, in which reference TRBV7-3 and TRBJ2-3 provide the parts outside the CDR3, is GAGVSQTPSNKVTEKGKYVELRCDPISGHTALYWYRQSLGQGPEFLIYFQGTGAADDSGLPNDRFFAVRPEGSVSTLKIQRTERGDSAVYLCASSQTGSTDTQYFGPGTRLTVL.

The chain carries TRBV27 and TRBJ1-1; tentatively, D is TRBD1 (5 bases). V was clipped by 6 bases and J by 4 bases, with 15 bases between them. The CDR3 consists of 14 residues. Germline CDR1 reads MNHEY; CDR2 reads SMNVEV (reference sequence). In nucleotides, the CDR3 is TGTGCCAGCAGAAAACAGGCCTCGGGCACTGAAGCTTTCTTT. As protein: CASRKQASGTEAFF.

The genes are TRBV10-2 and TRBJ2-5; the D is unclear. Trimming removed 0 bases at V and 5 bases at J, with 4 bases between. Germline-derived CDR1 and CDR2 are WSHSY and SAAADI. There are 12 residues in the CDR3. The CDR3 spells CASSESRETQYF. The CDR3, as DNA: TGCGCCAGCAGTGAGTCGAGGGAGACCCAGTACTTC.